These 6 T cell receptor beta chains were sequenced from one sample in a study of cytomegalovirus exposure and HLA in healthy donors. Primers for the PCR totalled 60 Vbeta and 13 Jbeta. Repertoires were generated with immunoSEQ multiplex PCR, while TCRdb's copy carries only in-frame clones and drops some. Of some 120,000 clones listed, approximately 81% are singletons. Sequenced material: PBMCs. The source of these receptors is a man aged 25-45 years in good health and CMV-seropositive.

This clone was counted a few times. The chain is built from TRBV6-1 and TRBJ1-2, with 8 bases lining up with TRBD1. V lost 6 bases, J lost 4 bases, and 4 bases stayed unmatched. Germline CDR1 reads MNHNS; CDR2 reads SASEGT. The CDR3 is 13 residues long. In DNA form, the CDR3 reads TGTGCCAGCAGGATCACAGGGGGCTATGGCTACACCTTC. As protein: CASRITGGYGYTF.

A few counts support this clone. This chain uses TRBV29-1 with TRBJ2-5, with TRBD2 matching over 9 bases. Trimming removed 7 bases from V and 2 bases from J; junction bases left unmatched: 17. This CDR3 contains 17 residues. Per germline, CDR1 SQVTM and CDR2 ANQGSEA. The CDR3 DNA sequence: TGCAGCGCCCTCAACCTAGCGGGGTCTATTCGTCAAGAGACCCAGTACTTC. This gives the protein CSALNLAGSIRQETQYF.

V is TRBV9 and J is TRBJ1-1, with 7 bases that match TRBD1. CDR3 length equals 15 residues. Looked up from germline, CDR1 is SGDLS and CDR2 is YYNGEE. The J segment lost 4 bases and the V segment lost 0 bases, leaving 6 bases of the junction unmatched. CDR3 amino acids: CASSVAAGGSTEAFF. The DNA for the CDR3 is TGTGCCAGCAGCGTAGCTGCAGGGGGGAGCACTGAAGCTTTCTTT.

The CDR3 region is CASSSTSGVSTDTQYF. CDR3 in DNA: TGTGCCAGTAGTTCTACTAGCGGGGTTAGCACAGATACGCAGTATTTT. The chain carries TRBV19 and TRBJ2-3; 10 positions agree with TRBD2. V gave up 5 bases and J gave up 0 bases; unmatched junction bases: 5. CDR1 and CDR2 from the germline V gene are LNHDA and SQIVND (reference sequence). The CDR3 runs 16 residues.

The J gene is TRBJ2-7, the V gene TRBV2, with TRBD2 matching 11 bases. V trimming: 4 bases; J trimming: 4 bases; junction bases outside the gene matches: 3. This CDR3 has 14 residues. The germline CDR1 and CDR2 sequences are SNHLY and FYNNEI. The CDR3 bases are TGTGCCAGCAGTGGGGCTAGCGGGAGGTACGAGCAGTACTTC. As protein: CASSGASGRYEQYF.

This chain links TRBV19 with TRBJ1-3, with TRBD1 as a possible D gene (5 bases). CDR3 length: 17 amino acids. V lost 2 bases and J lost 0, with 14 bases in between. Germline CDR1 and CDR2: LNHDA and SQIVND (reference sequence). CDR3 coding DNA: TGTGCCAGTAGTATAACCGCTGGCGGGGGCTCTGGAAACACCATATATTTT. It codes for CASSITAGGGSGNTIYF.